A selection of T cell receptor beta chains follows, all from one sample in a study of blood T cell repertoires in COVID-19. Produced via immunoSEQ multiplex PCR; TCRdb's table is partial and in-frame only. The table has roughly 220,000 clones, approximately 83% seen once. Sequencing was performed on peripheral blood. These TCRs come from a woman aged 60 to 75 with acute or convalescent COVID-19. Both conserved end residues are part of each CDR3. The D gene is left open where the match is weak. Rows may omit the clone size; those that give it use once, few, many or a size class.

TRBV10-3	TRBJ2-3	TRBD2	few	CAISAASGVTDTQYF	TGTGCCATCAGTGCGGCTAGCGGGGTTACAGATACGCAGTATTTT
TRBV18	TRBJ2-3	TRBD2	NA	CASSPPSGGGTDTQYF	TGTGCCAGCTCACCACCGAGCGGGGGAGGCACAGATACGCAGTATTTT
TRBV6-2/TRBV6-3	TRBJ2-7	NA	NA	CASSFDRFLQEQYF	TGTGCCAGCAGTTTCGACAGGTTTCTACAGGAGCAGTACTTC
TRBV30	TRBJ1-6	TRBD1	NA	CAWSAQGQGVSPLHF	TGTGCCTGGAGTGCCCAGGGACAGGGTGTTTCACCCCTCCACTTT
TRBV9	TRBJ2-1	NA	NA	CASSVAGASHNEQFF	TGTGCCAGCAGCGTTGCGGGGGCTTCGCACAATGAGCAGTTCTTC
TRBV7-9	TRBJ2-6	NA	NA	CASRYLGAAGANVLTF	TGTGCCAGCAGATACTTGGGGGCTGCTGGGGCCAACGTCCTGACTTTC
TRBV30	TRBJ1-1	NA	once	CAWRAGYTEAFF	TGTGCCTGGAGGGCAGGGTACACTGAAGCTTTCTTT
TRBV7-9	TRBJ2-2	NA	NA	CASSSPRQANTGELFF	TGTGCCAGCAGCTCTCCCCGGCAGGCGAACACCGGGGAGCTGTTTTTT
TRBV19	TRBJ1-5	NA	NA	CASSTFGGVNQPQHF	TGTGCCAGTAGTACCTTCGGGGGGGTCAATCAGCCCCAGCATTTT
TRBV4-1	TRBJ1-2	NA	once	CASSQEAGSVYGYTF	TGCGCCAGCAGCCAAGAGGCGGGGTCTGTCTATGGCTACACCTTC
TRBV12-3/TRBV12-4	TRBJ1-2	TRBD1	NA	CASSLAGGGGYTF	TGTGCCAGCAGTTTGGCAGGGGGTGGTGGCTACACCTTC
TRBV30	TRBJ1-3	NA	NA	CAWSAVGGGGNTIYF	TGTGCCTGGAGTGCGGTTGGGGGGGGCGGAAACACCATATATTTT
TRBV4-1	TRBJ1-2	NA	NA	CASSQDPTGSYGYTF	TGCGCCAGCAGCCAAGATCCAACAGGAAGCTATGGCTACACCTTC
TRBV10-3	TRBJ2-7	NA	few	CASDEGHEQYF	TGTGCCAGCGACGAGGGCCACGAGCAGTACTTC
TRBV2	TRBJ2-6	NA	NA	CASSEPRDASTKTSGANVLTF	TGTGCCAGCAGTGAACCGCGGGACGCCTCAACAAAGACCTCTGGGGCCAACGTCCTGACTTTC
TRBV4-1	TRBJ1-1	TRBD1	NA	CASSQDPDRGNTEAFF	TGCGCCAGCAGCCAAGACCCGGACAGGGGGAACACTGAAGCTTTCTTT
TRBV4-1	TRBJ1-4	TRBD1	NA	CASSQAPIRGQSNEKLFF	TGCGCCAGCAGCCAAGCCCCAATTAGGGGGCAGTCTAATGAAAAACTGTTTTTT
TRBV13	TRBJ2-7	TRBD2	NA	CASSLERGGYEQYF	TGTGCCAGCAGCTTAGAACGGGGGGGCTACGAGCAGTACTTC
TRBV6-6	TRBJ2-1	TRBD1	few	CASRAGTGGNEQFF	TGTGCCAGCAGAGCCGGGACAGGGGGCAATGAGCAGTTCTTC
TRBV10-3	TRBJ2-7	NA	NA	CAISPYSYEQYF	TGTGCCATCAGTCCCTATTCCTACGAGCAGTACTTC
TRBV30	TRBJ2-7	TRBD2	NA	CAWREAGGHYEQYF	TGTGCCTGGAGGGAAGCGGGGGGGCACTACGAGCAGTACTTC
TRBV6-5	TRBJ1-1	TRBD1	NA	CASRRTGVDRTEAFF	TGTGCCAGTCGTCGGACAGGGGTCGATCGGACTGAAGCTTTCTTT
TRBV4-2	TRBJ2-3	TRBD2	NA	CASSPLAGAFTDTQYF	TGTGCCAGCAGCCCCCTAGCGGGGGCCTTCACAGATACGCAGTATTTT
TRBV30	TRBJ1-1	TRBD1	NA	CAWRGPGQGFYNEAFF	TGTGCCTGGAGGGGCCCGGGACAGGGTTTCTATAACGAAGCTTTCTTT